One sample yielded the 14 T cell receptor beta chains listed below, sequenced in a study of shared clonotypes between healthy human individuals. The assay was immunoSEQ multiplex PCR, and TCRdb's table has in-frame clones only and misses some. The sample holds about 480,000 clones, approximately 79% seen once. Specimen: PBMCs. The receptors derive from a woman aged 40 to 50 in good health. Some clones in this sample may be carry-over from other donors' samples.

The CDR3 region is CASSLAGTSGRYEQFF. CDR3 sequence (DNA): TGTGCCAGCAGCTTAGCCGGGACTAGCGGGAGGTATGAGCAGTTCTTC. The J gene is TRBJ2-1, the V gene TRBV7-3; 15 bases align to TRBD2. Trimming at V came to 2 bases and at J to 8 bases, leaving 4 bases not matched to a gene. From germline, CDR1 is SGHTA and CDR2 FQGTGA. The CDR3 runs to 16 residues.

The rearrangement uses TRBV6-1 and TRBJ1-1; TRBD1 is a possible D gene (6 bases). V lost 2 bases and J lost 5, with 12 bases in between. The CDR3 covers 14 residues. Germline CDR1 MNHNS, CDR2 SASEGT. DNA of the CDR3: TGTGCCAGCAGTGAAAACCAGGGGTATACTGAAGCTTTCTTT. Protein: CASSENQGYTEAFF.

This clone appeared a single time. The CDR3 nucleotides read TGTGCCAGCAGCTTACAGACAGGGAACTATGGCTACACCTTC. Protein product: CASSLQTGNYGYTF. The J gene is TRBJ1-2, the V gene TRBV11-2; 7 nucleotides align to TRBD1. V lost 2 bases and J lost 2; bases outside the gene matches: 2. The CDR3 has 14 amino acids. Germline CDR1 is SGHAT and CDR2 is FQNNGV.

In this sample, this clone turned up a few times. The CDR3 reads CASSLIGSTDTQYF. In DNA, the CDR3 is TGTGCCAGCAGCTTAATTGGGAGCACAGATACGCAGTATTTT. The chain combines TRBV11-3 with TRBJ2-3, with D uncertain. V gave up 2 bases and J gave up 0 bases, with 6 bases separating them. This CDR3 region has 14 residues. Germline V gives CDR1 SGHNT, CDR2 YENEEA.

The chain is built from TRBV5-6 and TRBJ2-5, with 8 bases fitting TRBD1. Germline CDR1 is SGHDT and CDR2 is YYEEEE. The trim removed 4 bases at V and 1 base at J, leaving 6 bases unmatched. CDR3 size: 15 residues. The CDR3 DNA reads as TGTGCCAGCAGCGAGCCGACAGGGGCCCAAGAGACCCAGTACTTC. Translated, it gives CASSEPTGAQETQYF.

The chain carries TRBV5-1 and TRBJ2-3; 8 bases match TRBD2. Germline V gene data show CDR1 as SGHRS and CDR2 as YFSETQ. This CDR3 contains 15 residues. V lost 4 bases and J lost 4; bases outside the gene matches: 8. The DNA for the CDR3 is TGCGCCAGCAGCCCCACCGGGACTAGTTCAGATACGCAGTATTTT. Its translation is CASSPTGTSSDTQYF.

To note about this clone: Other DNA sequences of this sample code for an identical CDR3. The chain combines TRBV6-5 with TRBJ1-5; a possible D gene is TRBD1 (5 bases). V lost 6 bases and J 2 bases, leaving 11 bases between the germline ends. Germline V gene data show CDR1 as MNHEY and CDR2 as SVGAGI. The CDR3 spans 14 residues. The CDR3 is CASSPGGGNQPQHF. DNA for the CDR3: TGTGCCAGCAGCCCGGGGGGGGGCAATCAGCCCCAGCATTTT.

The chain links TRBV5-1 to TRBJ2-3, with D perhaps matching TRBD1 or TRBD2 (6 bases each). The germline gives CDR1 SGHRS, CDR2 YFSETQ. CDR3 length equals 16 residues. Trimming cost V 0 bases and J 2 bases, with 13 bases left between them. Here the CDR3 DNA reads TGCGCCAGCAGCTTGGAGGGGGGTCGAGTCACAGATACGCAGTATTTT. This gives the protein CASSLEGGRVTDTQYF.

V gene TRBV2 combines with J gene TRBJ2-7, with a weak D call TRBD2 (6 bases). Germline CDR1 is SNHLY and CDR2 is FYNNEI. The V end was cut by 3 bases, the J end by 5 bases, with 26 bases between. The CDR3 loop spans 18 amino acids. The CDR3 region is CASSDLSFRDSKGNEQYF. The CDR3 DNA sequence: TGTGCCAGCAGTGACCTATCGTTCCGGGACTCCAAGGGCAACGAGCAGTACTTC.

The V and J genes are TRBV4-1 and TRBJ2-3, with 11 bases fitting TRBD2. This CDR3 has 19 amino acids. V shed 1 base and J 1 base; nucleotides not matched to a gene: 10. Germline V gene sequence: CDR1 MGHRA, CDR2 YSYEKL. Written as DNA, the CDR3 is TGCGCCAGCAGCCAAGGGGTCCTGACTAGCGGGACTCGCACAGATACGCAGTATTTT. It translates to CASSQGVLTSGTRTDTQYF.

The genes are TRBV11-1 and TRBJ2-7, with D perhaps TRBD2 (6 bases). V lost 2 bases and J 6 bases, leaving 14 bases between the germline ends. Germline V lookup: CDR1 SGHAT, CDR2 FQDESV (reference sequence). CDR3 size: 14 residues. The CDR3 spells CASSLNRGELEQYF. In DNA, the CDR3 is TGTGCCAGCAGCTTAAATCGCGGGGAGCTCGAGCAGTACTTC.

In DNA form, the CDR3 reads TGTGCCAGCAGCTTGTTCGGCGACTCCTACGAGCAGTACTTC. Protein product: CASSLFGDSYEQYF. The chain is built from TRBV11-3 and TRBJ2-7, with D unclear. Germline V gene lookup returns CDR1 SGHNT and CDR2 YENEEA. V lost 3 bases, J lost 0 bases, and 9 bases lay in between. The CDR3 loop spans 14 amino acids.

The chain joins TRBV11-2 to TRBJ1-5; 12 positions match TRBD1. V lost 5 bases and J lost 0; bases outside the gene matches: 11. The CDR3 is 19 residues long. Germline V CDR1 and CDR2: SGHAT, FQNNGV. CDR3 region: CASSPPPGQGANSNQPQHF. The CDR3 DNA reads TGTGCCAGCAGCCCCCCCCCGGGACAGGGGGCGAATAGCAATCAGCCCCAGCATTTT.

The CDR3 region is CASSFQGLASDTQYF. The CDR3, as DNA: TGTGCCAGCAGCTTCCAGGGGCTCGCCTCAGATACGCAGTATTTT. This chain links TRBV7-9 with TRBJ2-3; tentative D call: TRBD1 (6 bases). This CDR3 contains 15 residues. Deletions cut 3 bases from V and 4 bases from J, with 14 bases between. Germline loops: CDR1 SEHNR, CDR2 FQNEAQ (reference sequence). Full variable domain (missing parts from reference TRBV7-9 and TRBJ2-3): DTGVSQNPRHKITKRGQNVTFRCDPISEHNRLYWYRQTLGQGPEFLTYFQNEAQLEKSRLLSDRFSAERPKGSFSTLEIQRTEQGDSAMYLCASSFQGLASDTQYFGPGTRLTVL.